The sequence of this T cell receptor (beta chain) was determined in a study of blood T cell repertoires in COVID-19. Libraries were prepared by immunoSEQ multiplex PCR; TCRdb keeps only in-frame clonotypes and omits some of them. The sample contains a few hundred thousand clones, 86% of which appear only once. CDR3 size: 15 residues. Germline CDR1 reads SGHNT; CDR2 reads YYREEE (reference sequence). V was clipped by 3 bases and J by 6 bases; unmatched bases: 10. Those enrolled, adults aged about 18 to 95 years, came from 24 US areas. The sample consisted of PBMCs or T cells enriched from blood (not recorded which). The TCR originated in a woman aged 45-65 years in a cohort exposed to, infected with or recovered from COVID-19 (not recorded which). This chain uses TRBV5-4 with TRBJ1-1; 8 positions agree with TRBD1. The CDR3 region is CASSWEDRDDPEAFF. The CDR3 DNA reads as TGTGCCAGCAGCTGGGAGGACAGGGATGACCCTGAAGCTTTCTTT.